The 27 T cell receptor beta chains below come from one sample, sequenced in a study of shared clonotypes between healthy human individuals (TCRdb year 2020). CD8 naive samples were obtained by positive selection for CCR7 among CD45RO-negative cells, yielding a CD45RA+CCR7+ population from which TemRA cells were excluded. Receptor libraries were prepared by the immunoSEQ multiplex PCR assay. Sourced from immuneACCESS, this table was stored by TCRdb with only in-frame sequences that have V and J called. A share of the clones is absent; for the studies checked, an unresolved V gene accounts for under half, and the remainder has no known explanation. This sample is represented by 1.5 million to 2.5 million clones; about 95% of them were singletons. The ten largest clones take up 1.2% of the sample. Sequencing input: naive CD8+ T cells sorted from blood. The intended sense of this specimen's cell subset or site label: CD45RA+CCR7+. All receptors derive from a man aged 18 to 30 in good health.

The chain uses TRBV6-1 and TRBJ2-3; D might be TRBD2 (5 bases). V was clipped by 7 bases and J by 2 bases, with 10 bases between them. Germline V gene lookup returns CDR1 MNHNS and CDR2 SASEGT. This CDR3 contains 13 residues. The CDR3 loop is CASMERDTDTQYF. DNA of the CDR3: TGTGCCAGCATGGAACGGGACACAGATACGCAGTATTTT.

This clone was counted a single time. The rearrangement joins TRBV4-1 to TRBJ2-7; D tentatively reads TRBD1 or TRBD2 (5 bases each). The CDR3 is 16 amino acids. V was shortened by 3 bases and J by 0 bases, with 15 bases between the two germline ends. CDR1 is MGHRA, CDR2 YSYEKL, per germline. CDR3 nucleotide sequence: TGCGCCAGCAGCCAGTGGGGCCCGGGGTCCTCCTACGAGCAGTACTTC. Translation: CASSQWGPGSSYEQYF.

The J gene is TRBJ2-1, the V gene TRBV11-1, with 7 nucleotides matching TRBD2. This CDR3 contains 18 residues. After removal of 1 base from V and 0 bases from J, the junction contained 9 bases not matched to a gene. Per the germline V gene, CDR1 is SGHAT and CDR2 is FQDESV (reference sequence). For the CDR3, the DNA is TGTGCCAGCAGCTTAGTTTCTCTAGCGGACCTCTCCTACAATGAGCAGTTCTTC. The encoded protein is CASSLVSLADLSYNEQFF.

This clone was counted a single time. The chain combines TRBV27 with TRBJ2-7, with D perhaps matching TRBD2 (5 bases). The CDR3 consists of 15 residues. V was cut by 5 bases and J by 0 bases, with 14 bases left in between. Germline values: CDR1 MNHEY, CDR2 SMNVEV (reference sequence). The CDR3 nucleotides read TGTGCCAGCAGTATTAAGCGGCATGGCTCCTACGAGCAGTACTTC. It translates to CASSIKRHGSYEQYF.

As to this clone: Distinct nucleotide sequences in the sample also encode this CDR3. The chain links TRBV27 to TRBJ1-1; weak D call: TRBD1 (6 bases). From germline, CDR1 is MNHEY and CDR2 SMNVEV (reference sequence). The CDR3 runs to 14 residues. V dropped 4 bases and J dropped 0 bases, with 9 bases sitting between them. The CDR3 nucleotides are TGTGCCAGCAGTTCACAGGGACTGAACACTGAAGCTTTCTTT. Its protein is CASSSQGLNTEAFF.

The chain employs TRBV19 and TRBJ1-1; 7 bases are shared with TRBD1. The CDR3 sequence is 14 residues long. CDR1 LNHDA and CDR2 SQIVND come from the germline V gene (reference sequence). Trimming cost V 6 bases and J 1 base; bases outside gene matches: 5. The CDR3 sequence is CASRGGFANTEAFF. The CDR3 bases are TGTGCCAGTAGAGGGGGCTTTGCGAACACTGAAGCTTTCTTT.

The V and J genes are TRBV7-9 and TRBJ2-3; D may be TRBD1 (5 bases). V was clipped by 4 bases and J by 0 bases, with 11 bases between them. The CDR3 sequence is 15 residues long. Germline values: CDR1 SEHNR, CDR2 FQNEAQ (reference sequence). The CDR3 DNA reads TGTGCCAGCAGCTCGACAGAGACTAGCACAGATACGCAGTATTTT. It is translated as CASSSTETSTDTQYF.

The chain joins TRBV7-9 to TRBJ2-5; 12 bases agree with TRBD2. Losses at the gene ends were 5 bases for V and 0 bases for J; bases not matched to a gene: 4. This CDR3 region has 16 residues. Germline V gene data show CDR1 as SEHNR and CDR2 as FQNEAQ (reference sequence). The CDR3 nucleotides are TGTGCCAGCAGCCTTACTAGCGGGAGGTACCAAGAGACCCAGTACTTC. Protein sequence: CASSLTSGRYQETQYF.

About this clone itself: The identical CDR3 is also encoded by other nucleotide sequences in the sample. CDR3 protein: CASSPEMNTEAFF. CDR3 coding DNA: TGTGCCAGCAGCCCGGAGATGAACACTGAAGCTTTCTTT. This chain connects TRBV13 to TRBJ1-1; D uncertain. Germline V gene lookup returns CDR1 PRHDT and CDR2 FYEKMQ (reference sequence). This CDR3 is 13 amino acids long. The germline V and J ends were trimmed by 5 bases and 0 bases, with 7 bases remaining between them.

This chain connects TRBV10-1 to TRBJ2-2; possible D gene TRBD1, 5 bases. Deletions cut 2 bases from V and 0 bases from J, with 7 bases between. Germline V gene sequence: CDR1 WNHNN, CDR2 SYGVQD (reference sequence). The CDR3 extends over 15 amino acids. The CDR3 is CASSEDSTNTGELFF. The CDR3 coding sequence is TGCGCCAGCAGTGAGGACAGTACGAACACCGGGGAGCTGTTTTTT.

As concerns this clone: At the DNA level, this CDR3 is encoded by other sequences in the same sample as well. V usage is TRBV10-3 and J usage is TRBJ2-5, with no clear D. The CDR3 is 12 amino acids. CDR1 and CDR2 (germline): ENHRY, SYGVKD. V shed 6 bases and J shed 0 bases, with 5 bases lying between them. The CDR3 loop reads CAISRDQETQYF. The CDR3 bases are TGTGCCATCAGCCGGGACCAAGAGACCCAGTACTTC.

The chain carries TRBV7-2 and TRBJ1-2, with D possibly TRBD1 on 6 matching bases. Between the trimmed V and J ends, which lost 6 bases and 4 bases, there was a span of 12 bases. Germline lookup yields CDR1 SGHTA and CDR2 FQGNSA. CDR3 length equals 13 residues. CDR3 nucleotide sequence: TGTGCCAGCAGGGCCGGGACATCCTATGGCTACACCTTC. It is translated as CASRAGTSYGYTF.

The CDR3 nucleotides read TGTGCCAGCAGTCCCCCATTAGGAGGACCCAACAATGAGCAGTTCTTC. This codes for CASSPPLGGPNNEQFF. This chain joins TRBV7-9 and TRBJ2-1, with a possible D match to TRBD2 (5 bases). Trimming shortened V by 6 bases and J by 5 bases, and 20 bases separated the two germline ends. The germline gives CDR1 SEHNR, CDR2 FQNEAQ (reference sequence). There are 16 residues in the CDR3.

The chain is built from TRBV27 and TRBJ2-5, with TRBD2 matching over 7 bases. The ends lost 11 bases at V and 5 bases at J; junction bases unmatched: 5. Per the germline V gene, CDR1 is MNHEY and CDR2 is SMNVEV (reference sequence). CDR3 length: 11 amino acids. CDR3 sequence reads: CAVREDETQYF. Written as DNA, the CDR3 is TGTGCCGTTCGGGAGGACGAGACCCAGTACTTC.

This sequence joins TRBV28 and TRBJ2-5, with TRBD1 matching 7 bases. Trimming took 6 bases from V and 12 from J; bases not matched to a gene: 10. CDR3 size: 12 residues. Looked up from germline, CDR1 is MDHEN and CDR2 is SYDVKM. CDR3: CASRDIHRGKYF. The CDR3 region has the DNA TGTGCCAGCAGGGACATACACAGGGGAAAGTACTTC.

This clone came up once. The gene calls are TRBV2 and TRBJ2-7; maybe TRBD2 (6 bases). The germline V gene encodes CDR1 SNHLY and CDR2 FYNNEI. V was shortened by 2 bases and J by 3 bases, with 14 bases between the two germline ends. The CDR3 spans 15 residues. The CDR3 DNA reads as TGTGCCAGCAGTGAACGCTACCACGGGGGCTACGAGCAGTACTTC. Protein: CASSERYHGGYEQYF. The variable domain in full, with the rest retrieved from reference TRBV2 and TRBJ2-7, is EPEVTQTPSHQVTQMGQEVILRCVPISNHLYFYWYRQILGQKVEFLVSFYNNEISEKSEIFDDQFSVERPDGSNFTLKIRSTKLEDSAMYFCASSERYHGGYEQYFGPGTRLTVT.

This clone turned up a few times. This chain uses TRBV5-6 with TRBJ1-3; no definite D call. Per the germline V gene, CDR1 is SGHDT and CDR2 is YYEEEE. There are 13 residues in the CDR3. The V end lost 4 bases, the J end lost 0 bases, and 5 bases lay between the germline ends. CDR3 region: CASSISSGNTIYF. The CDR3, as DNA: TGTGCCAGCAGCATAAGCTCTGGAAACACCATATATTTT.

The chain couples TRBV4-2 to TRBJ1-6; D unclear. Germline CDR1 reads LGHNA; CDR2 reads YNFKEQ. The CDR3 length is 16 residues. V dropped 0 bases and J dropped 9 bases, with 15 bases sitting between them. The CDR3 protein is CASSQDGSGVGSPLHF. The CDR3 coding sequence is TGTGCCAGCAGCCAAGATGGGTCGGGAGTCGGTTCACCCCTCCACTTT.

The CDR3 sequence is CASSWDREGQDEQFF. The DNA of the CDR3 is TGTGCCAGCAGCTGGGATCGGGAGGGCCAAGATGAGCAGTTCTTC. The genes are TRBV7-9 and TRBJ2-1, with 8 bases aligning to TRBD2. Germline trimming cut 4 bases from V and 8 bases from J; bases unmatched to any gene: 10. Looked up from germline, CDR1 is SEHNR and CDR2 is FQNEAQ (reference sequence). The CDR3 sequence is 15 residues long.

The chain joins TRBV5-6 to TRBJ2-3; TRBD1 matches 8 bases. The ends lost 1 base at V and 6 bases at J; junction bases unmatched: 7. Germline V gives CDR1 SGHDT, CDR2 YYEEEE. The CDR3 is made up of 15 amino acids. Here the CDR3 DNA reads TGTGCCAGCAGCTTGACCCAGGGGGCCCGCGATACGCAGTATTTT. This encodes CASSLTQGARDTQYF.

The V gene is TRBV7-9, the J gene TRBJ2-5, with D unclear. Germline values: CDR1 SEHNR, CDR2 FQNEAQ (reference sequence). Trimming cost V 5 bases and J 3 bases, with 10 bases left between them. The CDR3 extends over 13 amino acids. The chain's CDR3 is CASSRTDEETQYF. Written as DNA, the CDR3 is TGTGCCAGCAGCCGCACAGACGAAGAGACCCAGTACTTC.

J is TRBJ2-5 and V is TRBV5-6; D unclear. This CDR3 spans 14 amino acids. Germline CDR1 reads SGHDT; CDR2 reads YYEEEE. V gave up 0 bases and J gave up 5 bases, with 11 bases separating them. CDR3 in DNA: TGTGCCAGCAGCTTGGAGGCCCGACGGGAGACCCAGTACTTC. Translating it yields CASSLEARRETQYF.

For the CDR3, the DNA is TGTGCCTGGATTTCTAGGGCAGATACGCAGTATTTT. It encodes CAWISRADTQYF. The chain is built from TRBV30 and TRBJ2-3; no clear D gene. V gave up 4 bases and J gave up 4 bases, with 9 bases separating them. CDR3 length: 12 residues. Germline loops: CDR1 GTSNPN, CDR2 SVGIG (reference sequence).

J is TRBJ2-7 and V is TRBV27; D may be TRBD1 (5 bases). The length of the CDR3 is 14 residues. V was clipped by 3 bases and J by 3 bases, with 12 bases between them. Germline V lookup: CDR1 MNHEY, CDR2 SMNVEV (reference sequence). CDR3 DNA: TGTGCCAGCAGTTTGGCAGGGAATTACTACGAGCAGTACTTC. Translation gives CASSLAGNYYEQYF.

The chain links TRBV28 to TRBJ2-7; maybe TRBD1 (5 bases). From germline, CDR1 is MDHEN and CDR2 SYDVKM. The CDR3 runs to 13 residues. V was shortened by 2 bases and J by 3 bases, with 8 bases between the two germline ends. DNA of the CDR3: TGTGCCAGCAGTTTAGAGACAGTCTACGAGCAGTACTTC. Its protein product is CASSLETVYEQYF.

This chain uses TRBV30 with TRBJ2-7; TRBD2 matches at 7 bases. Germline V gene lookup returns CDR1 GTSNPN and CDR2 SVGIG (reference sequence). This CDR3 comprises 14 residues. Trimming at V came to 3 bases and at J to 2 bases, leaving 7 bases not matched to a gene. CDR3 sequence: CAWRGEGPPYEQYF. The CDR3 DNA reads TGTGCCTGGAGGGGGGAGGGACCACCCTACGAGCAGTACTTC. Supplemented by reference TRBV30 and TRBJ2-7, the full variable domain reads SQTIHQWPATLVQPVGSPLSLECTVEGTSNPNLYWYRQAAGRGLQLLFYSVGIGQISSEVPQNLSASRPQDRQFILSSKKLLLSDSGFYLCAWRGEGPPYEQYFGPGTRLTVT.

For this clone: At one boundary the junction diverges from the germline segment, which might be a read error. The chain carries TRBV7-7 and TRBJ2-2, with TRBD1 identical over 12 bases. The CDR3 has 18 amino acids. Germline values: CDR1 SSHAT, CDR2 FNYEAQ (reference sequence). In DNA form, the CDR3 reads TGTGCTAGCAGCTTAGGGGGACAGGGGGCCGCTTACACCGGGGAGCTGTTTTTT. Its protein product is CASSLGGQGAAYTGELFF.